These 8 T cell receptor beta chains came from one sample sequenced in a study of blood T cells in healthy people across ages. For the second PCR, which ran for about 6 to 11 cycles, a sample-barcoded 5' primer and a J-beta primer mix were used. MiXCR, applied by TCRdb to the 5' RACE reads, yields one record per CDR3 protein. The sample has 540,000 or so distinct CDR3 sequences, 40% to 55% seen once. Specimen: blood. All receptors come from a man older than 75 in good health.

The CDR3 sequence: CSVVGGTYNEQFF. The CDR3 DNA follows: TGCAGCGTTGTCGGGGGGACCTACAATGAGCAGTTCTTC. The chain uses TRBV29-1 and TRBJ2-1; 7 nucleotides match TRBD2. The CDR3 extends over 13 amino acids. Trimming cost V 4 bases and J 2 bases; bases outside gene matches: 2. Germline V gives CDR1 SQVTM, CDR2 ANQGSEA.

V and J are TRBV3-1 and TRBJ2-1; weak D call: TRBD2 (5 bases). The germline gives CDR1 LGHDT, CDR2 YNNKEL (reference sequence). The CDR3 is made up of 14 amino acids. V lost 0 bases, J lost 10 bases, and 13 bases lay in between. For the CDR3, the DNA is TGTGCCAGCAGCCAAGAAGCCCGTATAGCGGAGCAGTTCTTC. It specifies CASSQEARIAEQFF.

The chain links TRBV20-1 to TRBJ1-2; a possible D gene is TRBD1 (5 bases). The V gene's germline CDR1 is DFQATT and CDR2 SNEGSKA (reference sequence). The CDR3 covers 17 residues. The ends were cut back, 3 bases at V and 1 base at J, with 21 bases in the middle. CDR3 region: CSASRLFEGSRNYGYTF. CDR3 DNA sequence: TGCAGTGCTAGCCGGCTATTCGAGGGGTCACGTAACTATGGCTACACCTTC.

The genes are TRBV5-1 and TRBJ2-7; tentatively, D is TRBD1 or TRBD2 (5 bases each). Between the trimmed V and J ends, which lost 4 bases and 3 bases, there was a span of 14 bases. The CDR3 extends over 14 amino acids. Germline V lookup: CDR1 SGHRS, CDR2 YFSETQ. CDR3 residues: CASSGTAANYEQYF. In nucleotides, the CDR3 is TGCGCCAGCAGCGGGACGGCTGCGAACTACGAGCAGTACTTC. Full variable domain (missing parts from reference TRBV5-1 and TRBJ2-7): KAGVTQTPRYLIKTRGQQVTLSCSPISGHRSVSWYQQTPGQGLQFLFEYFSETQRNKGNFPGRFSGRQFSNSRSEMNVSTLELGDSALYLCASSGTAANYEQYFGPGTRLTVT.

The chain links TRBV7-2 to TRBJ2-5, with D perhaps matching TRBD1 or TRBD2 (5 bases each). The V end lost 3 bases, the J end lost 4 bases, and 12 bases lay between the germline ends. Per the germline V gene, CDR1 is SGHTA and CDR2 is FQGNSA. The CDR3 spans 14 residues. The CDR3 DNA sequence: TGTGCCAGCAGCTTGCCGGGGCGCATAGAGACCCAGTACTTC. It specifies CASSLPGRIETQYF. Full variable domain (rest looked up from reference TRBV7-2 and TRBJ2-5): GAGVSQSPSNKVTEKGKDVELRCDPISGHTALYWYRQSLGQGLEFLIYFQGNSAPDKSGLPSDRFSAERTGGSVSTLTIQRTQQEDSAVYLCASSLPGRIETQYFGPGTRLLVL.

This clonotype was observed once. The chain combines TRBV6-2 or TRBV6-3 with TRBJ1-5; D unclear. This CDR3 has 14 residues. The V end was cut by 2 bases, the J end by 0 bases, with 5 bases between. Per the germline V gene, CDR1 is MNHEY and CDR2 is SVGEGT. CDR3 DNA sequence: TGTGCCAGCAGTTACCAGATTAGCAATCAGCCCCAGCATTTT. Translation gives CASSYQISNQPQHF.

The rearrangement uses TRBV20-1 and TRBJ2-1; 8 positions agree with TRBD2. This CDR3 contains 13 residues. V was pared by 5 bases and J by 8 bases, with 8 bases of the junction left unmatched. Germline lookup yields CDR1 DFQATT and CDR2 SNEGSKA (reference sequence). The CDR3 spells CSAQRGSPDEQFF. The CDR3 DNA follows: TGCAGTGCTCAGCGGGGGAGCCCGGATGAGCAGTTCTTC.

The V and J genes are TRBV6-2 or TRBV6-3 and TRBJ2-1, with D tentatively TRBD1 (7 bases). From germline, CDR1 is MNHEY and CDR2 SVGEGT. V was clipped by 7 bases and J by 8 bases, with 18 bases between them. This CDR3 is 14 amino acids long. The CDR3 loop reads CASIRQGGNYEQFF. The CDR3 region has the DNA TGTGCCAGCATACGTCAGGGGGGTAACTATGAGCAGTTCTTC.